The clone carrying this T cell receptor (beta chain) was detected once. Its antigen is not known. This specimen belongs to a study of cytomegalovirus exposure and HLA in healthy donors. Findings of the study overall: With DRB1 most and HLA-C fewest, TCR association rates differed between HLA loci in a later analysis. The authors reported that TCR beta sequences could predict HLA-A and HLA-B alleles. These predictions were accurate for most subjects in the first cohort.

Primers: 60 Vbeta forward and 13 Jbeta reverse. Here immunoSEQ multiplex PCR was the method, and the copy in TCRdb shows in-frame clones only, minus some. The table includes under 200,000 clones, 87% detected once. This CDR3 contains 15 residues. Per germline, CDR1 MDHEN and CDR2 SYDVKM. The V end was cut by 7 bases, the J end by 1 base, with 16 bases between. The J gene is TRBJ1-1, the V gene TRBV28; D gene unclear. This TCR derives from a woman in her thirties in good health and CMV-seronegative. The sequenced material came from PBMCs. Here the CDR3 DNA reads TGTGCCAGCAATATTAACCCCTCAGGGAACACTGAAGCTTTCTTT. Its translation is CASNINPSGNTEAFF.